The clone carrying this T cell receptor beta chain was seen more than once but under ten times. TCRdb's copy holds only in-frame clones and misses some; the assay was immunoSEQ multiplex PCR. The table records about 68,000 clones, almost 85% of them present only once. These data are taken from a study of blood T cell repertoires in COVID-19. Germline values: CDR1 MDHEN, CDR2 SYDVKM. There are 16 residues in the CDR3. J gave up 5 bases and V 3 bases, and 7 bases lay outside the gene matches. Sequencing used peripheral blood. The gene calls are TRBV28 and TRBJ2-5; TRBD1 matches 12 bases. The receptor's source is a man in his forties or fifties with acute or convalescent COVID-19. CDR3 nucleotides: TGTGCCAGCAGTTTGTCGGGACAGGGGGCCTGGGAGACCCAGTACTTC. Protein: CASSLSGQGAWETQYF.